This T cell receptor beta chain emerged from a study of blood T cell repertoires in COVID-19. Study in general: Acute-phase and convalescent COVID-19 samples originated in the United States, Italy and Spain. T cells, B-cell-depleted T cells, or PBMCs supplied cDNA or gDNA.

Repertoires were generated with immunoSEQ multiplex PCR, while TCRdb's copy carries only in-frame clones and drops some. The data contain about 300,000 clones, over 75% of them seen just once; the ten biggest clones take up over 3.5%. Note on this clone: The sample has other DNA sequences that encode this CDR3 too.

The CDR3 totals 14 residues. The V gene's germline CDR1 is SGHRS and CDR2 YFSETQ. V lost 2 bases, J lost 4 bases, and 2 bases stayed unmatched. In terms of age and location, participants ranged from about 18 to 100 years and lived in under 30 US areas. Input material: PBMCs or T cells enriched from blood (not recorded which). The sequence was obtained from a man in his thirties or forties who had recovered from COVID-19. V gene TRBV5-1 combines with J gene TRBJ1-3; 8 bases map to TRBD1. This CDR3 reads CASSFGTGGNTIYF. CDR3 nucleotides: TGCGCCAGCAGCTTCGGGACAGGAGGAAACACCATATATTTT.